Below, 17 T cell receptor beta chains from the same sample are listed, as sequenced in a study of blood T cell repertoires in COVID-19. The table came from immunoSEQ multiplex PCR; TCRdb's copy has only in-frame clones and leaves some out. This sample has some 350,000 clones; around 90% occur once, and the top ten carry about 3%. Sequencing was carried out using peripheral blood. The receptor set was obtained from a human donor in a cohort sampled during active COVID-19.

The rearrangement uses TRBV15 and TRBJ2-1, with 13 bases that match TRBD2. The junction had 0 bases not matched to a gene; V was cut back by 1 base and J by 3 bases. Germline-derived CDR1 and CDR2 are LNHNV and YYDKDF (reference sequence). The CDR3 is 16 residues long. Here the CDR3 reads CATSRGTSGGYNEQFF. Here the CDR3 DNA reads TGTGCCACCAGCAGAGGGACTAGCGGGGGCTACAATGAGCAGTTCTTC.

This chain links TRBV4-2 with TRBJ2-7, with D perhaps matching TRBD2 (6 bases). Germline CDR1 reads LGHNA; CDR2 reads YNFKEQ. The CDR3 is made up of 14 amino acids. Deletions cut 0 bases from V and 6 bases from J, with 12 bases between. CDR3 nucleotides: TGTGCCAGCAGCCAAGATTACGGGAGCCCCGAGCAGTACTTC. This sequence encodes CASSQDYGSPEQYF.

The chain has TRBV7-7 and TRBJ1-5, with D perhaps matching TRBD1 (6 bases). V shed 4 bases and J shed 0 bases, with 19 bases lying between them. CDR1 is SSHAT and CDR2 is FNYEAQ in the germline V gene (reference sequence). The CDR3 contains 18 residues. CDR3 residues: CASSSPGTRPYSNQPQHF. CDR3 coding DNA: TGTGCCAGCAGCTCGCCCGGGACAAGGCCCTATAGCAATCAGCCCCAGCATTTT.

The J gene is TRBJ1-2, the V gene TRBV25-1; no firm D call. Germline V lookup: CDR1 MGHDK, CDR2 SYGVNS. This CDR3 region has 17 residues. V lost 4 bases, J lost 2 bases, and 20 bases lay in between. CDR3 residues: CASSGRGTRSVNYGYTF. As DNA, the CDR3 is TGTGCCAGCAGTGGGCGCGGAACTAGGTCCGTCAACTATGGCTACACCTTC.

Here the CDR3 reads CASSFVAGGVDTQYF. CDR3 sequence (DNA): TGTGCCAGCAGTTTCGTAGCGGGGGGGGTAGATACGCAGTATTTT. The chain recombines TRBV27 with TRBJ2-3; 11 nucleotides match TRBD2. CDR1 and CDR2 (germline): MNHEY, SMNVEV (reference sequence). The ends lost 3 bases at V and 5 bases at J; junction bases unmatched: 4. This CDR3 is built from 15 residues.

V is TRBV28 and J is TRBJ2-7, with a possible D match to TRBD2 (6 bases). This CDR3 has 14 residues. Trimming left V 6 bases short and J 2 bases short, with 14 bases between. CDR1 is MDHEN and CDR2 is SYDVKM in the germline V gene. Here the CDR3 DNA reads TGTGCCAGCAGGCGGGATGCTTCCGCCTACGAGCAGTACTTC. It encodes CASRRDASAYEQYF.

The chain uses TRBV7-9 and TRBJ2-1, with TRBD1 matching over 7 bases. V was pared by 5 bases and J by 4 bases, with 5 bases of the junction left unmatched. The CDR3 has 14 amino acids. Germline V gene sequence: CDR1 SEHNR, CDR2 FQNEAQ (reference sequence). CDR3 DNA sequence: TGTGCCAGCAGCCACCAGGACAGGTACAATGAGCAGTTCTTC. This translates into CASSHQDRYNEQFF.

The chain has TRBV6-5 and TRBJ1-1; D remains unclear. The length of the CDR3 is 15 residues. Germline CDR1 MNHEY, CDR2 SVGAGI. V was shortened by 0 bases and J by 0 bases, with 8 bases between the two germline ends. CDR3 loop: CASSYSRDLNTEAFF. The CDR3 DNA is TGTGCCAGCAGTTACTCTCGGGATCTGAACACTGAAGCTTTCTTT.

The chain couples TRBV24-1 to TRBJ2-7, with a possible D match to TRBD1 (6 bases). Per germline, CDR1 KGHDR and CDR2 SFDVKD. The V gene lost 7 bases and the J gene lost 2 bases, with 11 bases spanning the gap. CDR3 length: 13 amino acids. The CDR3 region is CATSPDRAYEQYF. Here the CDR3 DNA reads TGTGCCACCAGCCCGGACAGAGCCTACGAGCAGTACTTC.

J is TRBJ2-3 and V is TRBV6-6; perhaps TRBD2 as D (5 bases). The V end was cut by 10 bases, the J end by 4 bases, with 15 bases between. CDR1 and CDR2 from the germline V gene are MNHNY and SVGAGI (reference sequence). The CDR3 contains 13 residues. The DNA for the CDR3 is TGTGCCACCGGCAGCGCGGGCCCAGATACGCAGTATTTT. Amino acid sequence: CATGSAGPDTQYF.

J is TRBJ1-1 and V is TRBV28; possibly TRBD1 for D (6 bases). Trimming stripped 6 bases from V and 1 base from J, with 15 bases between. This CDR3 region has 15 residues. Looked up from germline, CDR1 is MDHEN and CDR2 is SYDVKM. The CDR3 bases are TGTGCCAGCAGGCTAACAGGGAATCAGAACACTGAAGCTTTCTTT. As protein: CASRLTGNQNTEAFF.

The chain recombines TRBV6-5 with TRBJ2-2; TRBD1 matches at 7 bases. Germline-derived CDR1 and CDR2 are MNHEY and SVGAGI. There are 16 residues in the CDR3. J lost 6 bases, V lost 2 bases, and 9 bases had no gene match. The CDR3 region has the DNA TGTGCCAGCAGTTACGAAGGGGGCTGGTTGGCCGGGGAGCTGTTTTTT. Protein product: CASSYEGGWLAGELFF.

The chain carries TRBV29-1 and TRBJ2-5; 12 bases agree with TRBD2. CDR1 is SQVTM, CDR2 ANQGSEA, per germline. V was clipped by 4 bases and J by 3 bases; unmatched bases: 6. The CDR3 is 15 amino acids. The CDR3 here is CSVGIGLAGKETQYF. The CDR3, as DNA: TGCAGCGTTGGGATCGGACTAGCGGGGAAAGAGACCCAGTACTTC.

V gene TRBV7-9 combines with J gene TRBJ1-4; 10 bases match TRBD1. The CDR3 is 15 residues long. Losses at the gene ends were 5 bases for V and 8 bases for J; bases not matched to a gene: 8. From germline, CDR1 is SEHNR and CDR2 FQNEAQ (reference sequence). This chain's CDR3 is CASSTSGQGNEKLFF. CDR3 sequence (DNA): TGTGCCAGCAGCACCTCGGGACAGGGGAACGAAAAACTGTTTTTT.

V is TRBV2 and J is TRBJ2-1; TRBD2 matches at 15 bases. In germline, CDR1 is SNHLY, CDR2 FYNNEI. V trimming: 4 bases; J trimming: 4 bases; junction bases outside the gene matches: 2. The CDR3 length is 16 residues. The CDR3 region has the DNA TGTGCCAGCAGTGTAGGGACTAGCGGGGGGTACAATGAGCAGTTCTTC. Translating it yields CASSVGTSGGYNEQFF.

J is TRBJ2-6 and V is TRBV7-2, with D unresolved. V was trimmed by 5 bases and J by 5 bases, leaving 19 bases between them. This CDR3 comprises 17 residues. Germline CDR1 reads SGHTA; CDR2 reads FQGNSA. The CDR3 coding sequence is TGTGCCAGCAGCGGAGCCCCGTTTTCGACCCGGGCCAACGTCCTGACTTTC. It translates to CASSGAPFSTRANVLTF.

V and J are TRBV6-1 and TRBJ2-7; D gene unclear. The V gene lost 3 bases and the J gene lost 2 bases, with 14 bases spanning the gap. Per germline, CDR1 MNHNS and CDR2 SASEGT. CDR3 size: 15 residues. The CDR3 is CASSEMGSPPYEQYF. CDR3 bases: TGTGCCAGCAGTGAGATGGGCAGTCCCCCCTACGAGCAGTACTTC.